A single sample gave rise to the 10 T cell receptor beta chains below, sequenced in a study of T cells in localized non-small cell lung cancer. The protocol was immunoSEQ multiplex PCR, while the TCRdb copy is restricted to in-frame clones and leaves out a portion. The table has some 4,600 clones, around 92% seen once. This sample comprised peripheral blood, obtained before any cancer treatment. These receptors originate from a woman aged 35 to 70 with stage I lung adenocarcinoma.

V is TRBV5-1 and J is TRBJ1-1, with D tentatively TRBD1 (5 bases). The CDR3 runs to 13 residues. V dropped 0 bases and J dropped 6 bases, with 9 bases sitting between them. Germline V gives CDR1 SGHRS, CDR2 YFSETQ. The CDR3 loop is CASSLDRLAEAFF. The CDR3 nucleotides are TGCGCCAGCAGCTTGGACAGGCTCGCTGAAGCTTTCTTT.

The V and J genes are TRBV27 and TRBJ2-7; D unresolved. The CDR3 runs 13 residues. Trimming removed 2 bases at V and 3 bases at J, with 8 bases between. Germline lookup yields CDR1 MNHEY and CDR2 SMNVEV (reference sequence). CDR3 in DNA: TGTGCCAGCAGTTTAGCTAACAGCTACGAGCAGTACTTC. This sequence encodes CASSLANSYEQYF.

V gene TRBV11-3 combines with J gene TRBJ2-7, with 10 bases that match TRBD1. CDR1 and CDR2 (germline): SGHNT, YENEEA. The V segment lost 8 bases and the J segment 3 bases; nucleotides outside the gene matches: 10. CDR3 length equals 15 residues. CDR3 loop: CASGKGQGSSYEQYF. CDR3 sequence (DNA): TGTGCCAGCGGGAAGGGACAGGGGTCAAGCTACGAGCAGTACTTC.

The rearrangement uses TRBV2 and TRBJ1-2, with D uncertain. V was trimmed by 2 bases and J by 8 bases, leaving 21 bases between them. This CDR3 is 16 amino acids long. The germline gives CDR1 SNHLY, CDR2 FYNNEI. The CDR3 DNA reads TGTGCCAGCAGTGAAACGTTAAGGGAAAGGGCTCGCGGCTACACCTTC. As protein: CASSETLRERARGYTF.

CDR3 sequence: CASSRFRGESYEQYF. CDR3 DNA: TGTGCCAGCAGCCGCTTCAGGGGGGAATCCTACGAGCAGTACTTC. The V gene is TRBV14, the J gene TRBJ2-7, with D possibly being TRBD1 (7 bases). The V and J ends lost 4 bases and 1 base respectively, with 14 bases between them. The CDR3 covers 15 residues. Germline V gene lookup returns CDR1 SGHDN and CDR2 FVKESK. Full variable domain (remainder filled in from reference TRBV14 and TRBJ2-7): EAGVTQFPSHSVIEKGQTVTLRCDPISGHDNLYWYRRVMGKEIKFLLHFVKESKQDESGMPNNRFLAERTGGTYSTLKVQPAELEDSGVYFCASSRFRGESYEQYFGPGTRLTVT.

The V gene is TRBV15, the J gene TRBJ2-2; 10 positions agree with TRBD2. J lost 0 bases, V lost 4 bases, and 8 bases had no gene match. Germline CDR1 and CDR2: LNHNV and YYDKDF (reference sequence). CDR3 length equals 18 residues. CDR3 nucleotides: TGTGCCACCAGCACCGGGACTAGCGTATTCGCGAACACCGGGGAGCTGTTTTTT. Translating gives CATSTGTSVFANTGELFF. The full variable domain, rest sourced from reference TRBV15 and TRBJ2-2, is DAMVIQNPRYQVTQFGKPVTLSCSQTLNHNVMYWYQQKSSQAPKLLFHYYDKDFNNEADTPDNFQSRRPNTSFCFLDIRSPGLGDTAMYLCATSTGTSVFANTGELFFGEGSRLTVL.

The chain combines TRBV6-5 with TRBJ1-5; 8 nucleotides match TRBD1. Losses at the gene ends were 7 bases for V and 0 bases for J; bases not matched to a gene: 5. The V gene's germline CDR1 is MNHEY and CDR2 SVGAGI. The CDR3 loop spans 15 amino acids. The CDR3 here is CASTQTGDSNQPQHF. CDR3 DNA: TGTGCCAGCACTCAGACAGGGGATAGCAATCAGCCCCAGCATTTT.

J is TRBJ2-6 and V is TRBV2; D possibly matches TRBD1 or TRBD2 (6 bases each). The V and J ends lost 7 bases and 2 bases respectively, with 12 bases between them. Germline V gene lookup returns CDR1 SNHLY and CDR2 FYNNEI. The CDR3 length is 15 residues. CDR3 loop: CASTEEGAGANVLTF. CDR3 coding DNA: TGTGCCAGCACAGAGGAGGGGGCTGGGGCCAACGTCCTGACTTTC.

The rearrangement links TRBV9 to TRBJ1-5, with unresolved D. This CDR3 comprises 15 residues. Per the germline V gene, CDR1 is SGDLS and CDR2 is YYNGEE. Trimming took 3 bases from V and 3 from J, leaving 13 bases between them. The CDR3 protein is CASSAEGQSNQPQHF. CDR3 sequence (DNA): TGTGCCAGCAGCGCCGAGGGTCAGTCCAATCAGCCCCAGCATTTT.

This chain connects TRBV5-5 to TRBJ1-3; possible D gene TRBD1, 5 bases. V gave up 1 base and J gave up 0 bases, with 14 bases separating them. The CDR3 spans 17 residues. The germline V gene has CDR1 SGHKS and CDR2 YYEKEE (reference sequence). This chain's CDR3 is CASSLYAGTGSGNTIYF. The CDR3 DNA sequence: TGTGCCAGCAGCTTGTATGCGGGGACGGGCTCTGGAAACACCATATATTTT.